The 16 T cell receptor beta chains presented below share a single source sample, sequenced in a study of cytomegalovirus exposure and HLA in healthy donors. In the PCR, 60 Vbeta and 13 Jbeta primers were used. Produced via immunoSEQ multiplex PCR; TCRdb's table is partial and in-frame only. The table records approximately 140,000 clones, around four fifths of them present only once. The specimen sequenced was PBMCs. Source of these receptors: a boy aged 2 to 10 in good health and CMV-seronegative.

This clone showed up just once. The chain joins TRBV29-1 to TRBJ1-3; no reliable D call. The V gene lost 6 bases and the J gene lost 6 bases, with 18 bases spanning the gap. The CDR3 contains 14 residues. Germline assignment: CDR1 SQVTM and CDR2 ANQGSEA. The CDR3 loop is CSVADWGSENTIYF. For the CDR3, the DNA is TGCAGCGTAGCGGACTGGGGAAGTGAAAACACCATATATTTT. The complete variable domain, with remaining parts taken from reference TRBV29-1 and TRBJ1-3, reads SAVISQKPSRDICQRGTSLTIQCQVDSQVTMMFWYRQQPGQSLTLIATANQGSEATYESGFVIDKFPISRPNLTFSTLTVSNMSPEDSSIYLCSVADWGSENTIYFGEGSWLTVV.

The chain recombines TRBV27 with TRBJ1-1; weak D call: TRBD1 (5 bases). Germline values: CDR1 MNHEY, CDR2 SMNVEV (reference sequence). This CDR3 comprises 15 residues. V lost 4 bases and J lost 5, with 17 bases in between. The CDR3 sequence is CASSSGTQSGTEAFF. The CDR3 DNA sequence: TGTGCCAGCAGTTCCGGGACTCAAAGCGGGACTGAAGCTTTCTTT.

The chain recombines TRBV6-5 with TRBJ2-7, with unresolved D. The ends were cut back, 5 bases at V and 7 bases at J, with 12 bases in the middle. The CDR3 sequence is 12 residues long. In germline, CDR1 is MNHEY, CDR2 SVGAGI. Here the CDR3 reads CASSEAWVEQYV. In nucleotides, the CDR3 is TGTGCCAGCAGTGAAGCGTGGGTGGAGCAGTACGTC.

The V call is TRBV5-6, the J call TRBJ2-5; tentative D call: TRBD2 (7 bases). Germline V gene lookup returns CDR1 SGHDT and CDR2 YYEEEE. Between the trimmed V and J ends, which lost 3 bases and 5 bases, there was a span of 14 bases. This CDR3 contains 14 residues. As DNA, the CDR3 is TGTGCCAGCAGCTACGGGGGGCTCGGTGAGACCCAGTACTTC. It translates to CASSYGGLGETQYF.

The rearrangement links TRBV10-2 to TRBJ1-2; D gene unclear. This CDR3 region has 14 residues. CDR1 is WSHSY and CDR2 is SAAADI in the germline V gene. V shed 0 bases and J shed 1 base, with 6 bases lying between them. DNA for the CDR3: TGCGCCAGCAGTGAGTCACGCGTTAACTATGGCTACACCTTC. It yields the protein CASSESRVNYGYTF.

V gene TRBV4-3 combines with J gene TRBJ2-7, with 8 bases lining up with TRBD1. This CDR3 contains 16 residues. Germline V CDR1 and CDR2: LGHNA, YSLEER. The V segment lost 0 bases and the J segment 3 bases; nucleotides outside the gene matches: 7. CDR3 DNA: TGCGCCAGCAGCCAAGATTCTCGGACAGGGTTCTACGAGCAGTACTTC. This translates into CASSQDSRTGFYEQYF.

This chain uses TRBV6-5 with TRBJ2-7; 10 positions match TRBD1. Germline-derived CDR1 and CDR2 are MNHEY and SVGAGI. The CDR3 totals 15 residues. After removal of 4 bases from V and 4 bases from J, the junction contained 7 bases not matched to a gene. The CDR3 DNA reads as TGTGCCAGCAGTTCGGGCGGGACAGGGGATTACGAGCAGTACTTC. Protein product: CASSSGGTGDYEQYF.

As regards this clone: At one of its ends the junction is not consistent with the germline gene, which may arise from a read error. The chain links TRBV7-9 to TRBJ1-1; D gene unclear. CDR3 size: 12 residues. The germline CDR1 and CDR2 sequences are SEHNR and FQNEAQ (reference sequence). The CDR3 here is CSSDFGNTEAFF. In DNA form, the CDR3 reads TGTTCCAGCGATTTCGGTAACACTGAAGCTTTCTTT. The variable domain in full, completed from reference TRBV7-9 and TRBJ1-1, reads DTGVSQNPRHKITKRGQNVTFRCDPISEHNRLYWYRQTLGQGPEFLTYFQNEAQLEKSRLLSDRFSAERPKGSFSTLEIQRTEQGDSAMYLCSSDFGNTEAFFGQGTRLTVV.

This clone was counted a few times. CDR3 coding DNA: TGTGCTAGTGGTGGGCCTTCTGACACTGAAGCTTTCTTT. Amino acid sequence: CASGGPSDTEAFF. V is TRBV12-5 and J is TRBJ1-1; D gene uncertain. Germline CDR1 and CDR2: LGHNT and FRNRAP. Between the trimmed V and J ends, which lost 5 bases and 3 bases, there was a span of 10 bases. The CDR3 is made up of 13 amino acids.

The chain has TRBV6-5 and TRBJ2-5; maybe TRBD2 (5 bases). CDR3 length equals 14 residues. Trimming stripped 2 bases from V and 1 base from J, with 8 bases between. Per germline, CDR1 MNHEY and CDR2 SVGAGI. This CDR3 reads CASSYGAAQETQYF. The CDR3 DNA is TGTGCCAGCAGTTACGGAGCGGCCCAAGAGACCCAGTACTTC.

This clone turned up a few times. CDR3 DNA: TGTGCCAGCAGCTCGGGGCCCGGACAGGGGTTCTACAATGAGCAGTTCTTC. Protein product: CASSSGPGQGFYNEQFF. The chain links TRBV7-6 to TRBJ2-1, with 9 nucleotides matching TRBD1. J gave up 3 bases and V 4 bases, and 10 bases lay outside the gene matches. Germline values: CDR1 SGHVS, CDR2 FNYEAQ. CDR3 length: 17 amino acids. Full variable domain (outside the CDR3, taken from reference TRBV7-6 and TRBJ2-1): GAGVSQSPRYKVTKRGQDVALRCDPISGHVSLYWYRQALGQGPEFLTYFNYEAQQDKSGLPNDRFSAERPEGSISTLTIQRTEQRDSAMYRCASSSGPGQGFYNEQFFGPGTRLTVL.

Turning to this clone: The same CDR3 arises from other DNA sequences in this sample as well. The chain joins TRBV27 to TRBJ2-7; TRBD2 agrees at 9 bases. V gave up 6 bases and J gave up 0 bases; unmatched junction bases: 6. This CDR3 spans 15 amino acids. The germline gives CDR1 MNHEY, CDR2 SMNVEV (reference sequence). Here the CDR3 DNA reads TGTGCCAGCAGCTCCACTAGCGGGTACTCCTACGAGCAGTACGTC. It codes for CASSSTSGYSYEQYV.

The chain joins TRBV5-6 to TRBJ2-1; weak D call: TRBD2 (7 bases). The CDR3 length is 12 residues. Germline values: CDR1 SGHDT, CDR2 YYEEEE. V was trimmed by 4 bases and J by 9 bases, leaving 11 bases between them. The CDR3 nucleotides read TGTGCCAGCAGCCGGGGGGCCGGTGAGCAGTTCTTC. It encodes CASSRGAGEQFF.

The chain uses TRBV6-6 and TRBJ2-7, with TRBD1 identical over 7 bases. Germline V gene data show CDR1 as MNHNY and CDR2 as SVGAGI (reference sequence). The V gene end was trimmed by 5 bases and the J gene end by 4 bases; junction bases not matched to a gene: 8. This CDR3 comprises 14 residues. The CDR3 DNA reads as TGTGCCAGCAGTCCAGGGACAGCCGGATACGAGCAGTACTTC. Translated: CASSPGTAGYEQYF.

The rearrangement links TRBV7-8 to TRBJ1-2; D gene ambiguous. This CDR3 is built from 14 residues. Germline V gene sequence: CDR1 SGHVS, CDR2 FQNEAQ. V gave up 4 bases and J gave up 3 bases, with 12 bases separating them. The CDR3 loop is CASSSHLGYYGYTF. In DNA form, the CDR3 reads TGTGCCAGCAGCTCCCACCTCGGGTACTATGGCTACACCTTC.

V usage is TRBV11-3 and J usage is TRBJ2-7; 11 bases are shared with TRBD2. CDR3 length: 15 residues. V lost 2 bases, J lost 2 bases, and 2 bases stayed unmatched. Germline V gene lookup returns CDR1 SGHNT and CDR2 YENEEA. The chain's CDR3 is CASSLTSGGPYEQYF. DNA for the CDR3: TGTGCCAGCAGCTTAACTAGCGGGGGCCCCTACGAGCAGTACTTC.